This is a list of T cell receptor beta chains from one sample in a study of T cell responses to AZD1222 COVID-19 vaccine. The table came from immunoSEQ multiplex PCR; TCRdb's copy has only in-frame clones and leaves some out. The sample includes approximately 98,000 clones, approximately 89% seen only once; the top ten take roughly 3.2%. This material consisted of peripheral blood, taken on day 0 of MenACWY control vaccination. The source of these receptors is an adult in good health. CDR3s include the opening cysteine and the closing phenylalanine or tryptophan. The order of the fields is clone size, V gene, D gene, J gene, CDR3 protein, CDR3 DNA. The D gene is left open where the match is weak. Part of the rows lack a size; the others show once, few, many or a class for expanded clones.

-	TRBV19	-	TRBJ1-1	CASSTWTHTEAFF	TGTGCCAGTAGTACTTGGACCCACACTGAAGCTTTCTTT
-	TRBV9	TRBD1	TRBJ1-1	CASRTGGGGNTEAFF	TGTGCCAGCAGGACAGGGGGCGGCGGTAACACTGAAGCTTTCTTT
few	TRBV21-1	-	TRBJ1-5	CASSKATRYSNQPQHF	TGTGCCAGCAGCAAAGCGACAAGATATAGCAATCAGCCCCAGCATTTT
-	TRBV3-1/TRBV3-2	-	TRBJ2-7	CASSLTSRGSHEQYF	TGTGCCAGCAGCTTAACCTCCAGGGGATCCCACGAGCAGTACTTC
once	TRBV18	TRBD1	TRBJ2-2	CASFGQGANGELFF	TGTGCCAGCTTCGGACAGGGGGCGAACGGGGAGCTGTTTTTT
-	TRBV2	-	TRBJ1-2	CASSGGGYGYTF	TGTGCCAGCAGTGGGGGTGGCTATGGCTACACCTTC
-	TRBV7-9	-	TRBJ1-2	CASSLEGSGNYGYTF	TGTGCCAGCAGCTTAGAAGGCAGCGGCAACTATGGCTACACCTTC
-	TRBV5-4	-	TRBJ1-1	CASSGPASNTEAFF	TGTGCCAGCAGTGGACCGGCCTCGAACACTGAAGCTTTCTTT
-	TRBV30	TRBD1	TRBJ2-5	CAWSRTGPPETQYF	TGTGCCTGGAGTCGGACAGGACCACCGGAGACCCAGTACTTC
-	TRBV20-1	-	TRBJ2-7	CSAPIAYEQYF	TGCAGTGCTCCCATTGCCTACGAGCAGTACTTC
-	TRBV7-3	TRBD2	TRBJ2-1	CASSFLPGLGNEQFF	TGTGCCAGCAGCTTTCTACCGGGACTAGGGAATGAGCAGTTCTTC
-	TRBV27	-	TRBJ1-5	CASSSGRNNQPQHF	TGTGCCAGCAGTTCCGGACGGAACAATCAGCCCCAGCATTTT
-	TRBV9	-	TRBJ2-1	CASLCPGPDEQFF	TGTGCCAGTCTCTGCCCGGGTCCAGATGAGCAGTTCTTC
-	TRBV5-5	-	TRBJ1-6	CASSLVGGGNSPLHF	TGTGCCAGCAGCTTGGTTGGTGGAGGTAATTCACCCCTCCACTTT
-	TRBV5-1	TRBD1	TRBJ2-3	CASSSFDRGADTQYF	TGCGCCAGCAGCTCATTCGACAGGGGCGCAGATACGCAGTATTTT
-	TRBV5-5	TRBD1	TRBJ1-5	CASSRQQGPSFNQPQHF	TGTGCCAGCAGCCGCCAACAGGGGCCCTCCTTCAATCAGCCCCAGCATTTT
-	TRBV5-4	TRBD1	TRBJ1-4	CASSLTGRTTNEKLFF	TGTGCCAGCAGCCTGACAGGGAGGACAACTAATGAAAAACTGTTTTTT
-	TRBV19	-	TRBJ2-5	CASSPSDLGDPERGDQYF	TGTGCCAGTAGTCCGTCGGACCTCGGAGACCCGGAGAGGGGGGACCAGTACTTC
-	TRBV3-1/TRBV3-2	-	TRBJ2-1	CASSQKSNNEQFF	TGTGCCAGCAGCCAAAAGTCGAACAATGAGCAGTTCTTC
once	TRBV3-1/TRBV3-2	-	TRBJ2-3	CASSQAPEASSTDTQYF	TGTGCCAGCAGCCAGGCCCCCGAGGCCAGCAGCACAGATACGCAGTATTTT
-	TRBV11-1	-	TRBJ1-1	CASSPITGTTAEAFF	TGTGCCAGCAGCCCCATTACAGGTACGACAGCTGAAGCTTTCTTT
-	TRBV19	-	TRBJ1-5	CASSWGDQPQHF	TGTGCCAGTAGTTGGGGGGATCAGCCCCAGCATTTT
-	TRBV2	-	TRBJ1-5	CASSDRTVSNQPQHF	TGTGCCAGCAGTGATAGGACAGTTAGCAATCAGCCCCAGCATTTT
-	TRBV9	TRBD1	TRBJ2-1	CASSVLDRGYNEQFF	TGTGCCAGCAGCGTTCTGGACAGGGGTTACAATGAGCAGTTCTTC
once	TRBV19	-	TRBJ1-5	CASSIFPGPSNQPQHF	TGTGCCAGTAGTATTTTTCCTGGCCCGAGCAATCAGCCCCAGCATTTT
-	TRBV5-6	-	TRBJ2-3	CASSGGGPTDTQYF	TGTGCCAGCAGCGGAGGGGGACCCACAGATACGCAGTATTTT
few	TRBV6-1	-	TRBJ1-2	CASSETTAFYGYTF	TGTGCCAGCAGTGAAACGACAGCATTCTATGGCTACACCTTC
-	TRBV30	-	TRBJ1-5	CAWSVSGNEPQHF	TGTGCCTGGAGTGTTTCAGGGAATGAGCCCCAGCATTTT
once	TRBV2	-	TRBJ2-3	CASSERPGLDTQYF	TGTGCCAGCAGTGAAAGACCGGGTTTAGATACGCAGTATTTT
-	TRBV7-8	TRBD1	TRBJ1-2	CASSLLTRTGGTNYGYTF	TGTGCCAGCAGCTTATTGACGCGGACAGGAGGCACTAACTATGGCTACACCTTC
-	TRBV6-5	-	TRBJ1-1	CASSYRGNTEAFF	TGTGCCAGCAGTTATAGGGGGAACACTGAAGCTTTCTTT
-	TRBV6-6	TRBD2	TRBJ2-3	CASSYSAGGRTDTQYF	TGTGCCAGCAGTTACTCAGCGGGGGGACGCACAGATACGCAGTATTTT
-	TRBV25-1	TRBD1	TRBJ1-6	CASSEYVGTGRANSPLHF	TGTGCCAGCAGTGAATATGTCGGGACAGGGAGAGCAAATTCACCCCTCCACTTT
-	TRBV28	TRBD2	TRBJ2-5	CASSLTAGGLAGVQYF	TGTGCCAGCAGTTTAACCGCGGGGGGACTAGCGGGGGTCCAGTACTTC
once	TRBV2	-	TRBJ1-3	CASGFGGVAGNLSGNTIYF	TGTGCCAGCGGATTCGGAGGGGTGGCAGGTAACCTCTCTGGAAACACCATATATTTT
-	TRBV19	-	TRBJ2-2	CASSPSRGRRRTGELFF	TGTGCCAGTAGTCCCTCGAGGGGAAGAAGACGCACCGGGGAGCTGTTTTTT
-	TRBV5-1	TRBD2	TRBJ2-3	CASSLAGGTDTQYF	TGCGCCAGCAGCTTAGCGGGGGGCACAGATACGCAGTATTTT